A selection of T cell receptor beta chains follows, all from one sample in a study of cytomegalovirus exposure and HLA in healthy donors. Repertoires were generated with immunoSEQ multiplex PCR, while TCRdb's copy carries only in-frame clones and drops some. Among over 150,000 clones listed, roughly 84% were seen once. Sequencing input: PBMCs. The receptors derive from a woman under 30 in good health and CMV-seropositive. CDR3s include the opening cysteine and the closing phenylalanine or tryptophan. Fields, in order: V gene, D gene, clone size, J gene, CDR3 DNA, CDR3 protein. D genes are given only for firm matches. Clone size is shown for a subset of rows, as once, few, many or a class of expanded clone.

TRBV11-2	TRBD2	.	TRBJ2-3	TGTGCCAGCAGCCTAAATACACGGACTAGCGGGGGGCCTCGTGATACGCAGTATTTT	CASSLNTRTSGGPRDTQYF
TRBV5-6	TRBD2	once	TRBJ2-6	TGTGCCAGCAGATGGGGAGCGCCGGGAGGTCCTGGGGCCAACGTCCTGACTTTC	CASRWGAPGGPGANVLTF
TRBV2	.	.	TRBJ2-2	TGTGCCGGCAGTTTTTCCGGGGGGGAGCTGTTTTTT	CAGSFSGGELFF
TRBV5-1	TRBD2	.	TRBJ2-5	TGCGCCAGCAGCTGGACTAGCGGGGGACAGTACCAAGAGACCCAGTACTTC	CASSWTSGGQYQETQYF
TRBV6-5	TRBD1	.	TRBJ1-1	TGTGCCAGCAGTGTTAGATTCACAGGGGAAACTGAAGCTTTCTTT	CASSVRFTGETEAFF
TRBV6-1	TRBD1	.	TRBJ2-2	TGTGCCAGTAAGACAGGGATAATGAACACCGGGGAGCTGTTTTTT	CASKTGIMNTGELFF
TRBV5-8	TRBD2	.	TRBJ2-4	TGTGCCAGCTGGGCCAGGGAACTAGCGGTAGCCAAAAACATTCAGTACTTC	CASWARELAVAKNIQYF
TRBV2	TRBD2	.	TRBJ2-1	TGTGCCAGCAGGCCACTAGCGGGGGTGTCCTACAATGAGCAGTTCTTC	CASRPLAGVSYNEQFF
TRBV6-4	.	.	TRBJ1-2	TGTGCCAGCAGTGACGAGGCAAGGAACTATGGCTACACCTTC	CASSDEARNYGYTF
TRBV19	TRBD1	.	TRBJ1-1	TGTGCCAGTAGTATAAAGGGGGCCACTGAAGCTTTCTTT	CASSIKGATEAFF
TRBV7-9	.	once	TRBJ2-7	TGTGCCAGCCTGGGGGGGCGCGTTGGCGAGCAGTACTTC	CASLGGRVGEQYF
TRBV2	.	.	TRBJ1-6	TGTGCCAGCAGTGACAGGGGTAGCATACTGGGGTCACCCCTCCACTTT	CASSDRGSILGSPLHF
TRBV5-1	TRBD1	.	TRBJ2-1	TGCGCCAGCAGCGGGGGGACAGGCGCGATCTTATGGGGGCAGTTCTTC	CASSGGTGAILWGQFF
TRBV30	.	.	TRBJ1-5	TGTGCCTGGAGACCCGGCCCACGGGAGGATCAGCCCCAGCATTTT	CAWRPGPREDQPQHF
TRBV9	.	.	TRBJ2-7	TGTGCCAGCAGCGTAGGAACAGAGAGCTCCTACGAGCAGTACTTC	CASSVGTESSYEQYF
TRBV10-3	.	few	TRBJ2-7	TGTGCCATCAGTGGCCTAGACAGTTACGAGCAGTACTTC	CAISGLDSYEQYF
TRBV5-1	.	.	TRBJ2-7	TGCGCCAGCAGCTCCGAGGGGGGGACCCTTTTGAACTACGAGCAGTACTTC	CASSSEGGTLLNYEQYF
TRBV6-7	.	.	TRBJ1-3	TGTGCCAGCTCTTTGAGCACCATATATTTT	CASSLSTIYF
TRBV13	TRBD1	.	TRBJ1-1	TGTGCCAGCAGCACCCGCCGGACAGGGGAAGCTTTCTTT	CASSTRRTGEAFF
TRBV7-9	.	.	TRBJ2-1	TGTGCCAGCAGCCTCCGGGACACCTCCTACAATGAGCAGTTCTTC	CASSLRDTSYNEQFF
TRBV29-1	.	once	TRBJ1-1	TGCAGCGTTGATCAGGGGCGGACTGAAGCTTTCTTT	CSVDQGRTEAFF
TRBV5-1	.	.	TRBJ1-5	TGCGCCAGCAGCTTGACAGGGTGGAGCAATCAGCCCCAGCATTTT	CASSLTGWSNQPQHF
TRBV6-5	TRBD1	.	TRBJ1-4	TGTGCCAGCAGGGAACAGGGGGCGTTGAGTGAAAAACTGTTTTTT	CASREQGALSEKLFF
TRBV28	.	.	TRBJ1-5	TGTGCCAGCAGTCTCCAGGGTGGGGTAAATCAGCCCCAGCATTTT	CASSLQGGVNQPQHF
TRBV2	.	few	TRBJ1-2	TGTGCCAGCAGTGAAACAGGCCACTATGGCTACACCTTC	CASSETGHYGYTF
TRBV7-2	.	once	TRBJ1-2	TGTGCCAGCAGCTTATTCGTGAGCGACAACAAAGGAGGTGGCTACACCTTC	CASSLFVSDNKGGGYTF
TRBV6-1	.	few	TRBJ2-2	TGTGCCAGCAGTAATACATTGGAGCTGTTTTTT	CASSNTLELFF
TRBV27	.	.	TRBJ1-3	TGTGCCAGCCTGTCTGGAAACACCATATATTTT	CASLSGNTIYF